The following is a T cell receptor beta chain sequence with its context. The data derive from a study of blood T cell repertoires in COVID-19. Original data processing: Amplification with reference gene primers provided the estimates of nucleated cell counts. Some clones are missing from TCRdb's copy, which holds only in-frame ones; the method was immunoSEQ multiplex PCR. That table gives V, J and clone size, and the DNA gave D and trimming. The sample consists of tens of thousands of clones, 80% to 85% of them appearing once. The source is an elderly man with active or convalescent COVID-19. The sample consisted of peripheral blood.

The CDR3 DNA follows: TGTGCCAGCAGTCCAGGCGGGGGCCGGCCGTACAATGAGCAGTTCTTC. This encodes CASSPGGGRPYNEQFF. This sequence joins TRBV27 and TRBJ2-1; possibly TRBD2 for D (7 bases). Trimming cost V 5 bases and J 4 bases, with 18 bases left between them. Germline CDR1 reads MNHEY; CDR2 reads SMNVEV (reference sequence). The CDR3 has 16 residues.